This T cell receptor beta chain was recovered during a study of T cells after yellow fever vaccination. General study findings and limits: Overall, a small share of clonotypes was seen in both CD4 and CD8 compartments. Post-booster repertoires contained most primary-vaccination clones again (about 95% CD4, roughly 90% CD8).

The V end was cut by 0 bases, the J end by 4 bases, with 18 bases between. The CDR3 loop spans 17 amino acids. CDR1 and CDR2 (germline): SEHNR, FQNEAQ (reference sequence). As regards this clonotype: Its antigen is still unknown.

5'RACE template switching generated TCR cDNA, adding a universal primer site and UMIs. In TCRdb, the 5' RACE reads were re-called with MiXCR into one record per CDR3 protein. The sample contains around 350,000 distinct CDR3 sequences, around a tenth of which appear only once. The rearrangement uses TRBV7-9 and TRBJ1-2; no clear D gene. Material: PBMCs, obtained on the day of the first yellow fever vaccination. This sequence originates from a man aged 18 to 29 who received the YFV17D yellow fever vaccine. The CDR3 loop is CASSLADGVMFPYGYTF. CDR3 DNA sequence: TGTGCCAGCAGCTTAGCCGATGGGGTTATGTTCCCCTATGGCTACACCTTC.